This T cell receptor (beta chain) was identified during a study of regulatory T cells in long-lasting Graves disease. This clonotype was counted many times. Its antigen is currently unknown. Library construction for TCR beta used iRepertoire HTBI primers and Arm-PCR of CDR3 regions. TCRdb reprocessed the multiplex PCR reads with MiXCR, giving one entry per CDR3 protein. The table has 540,000 or so distinct CDR3 sequences, approximately 13% seen once. CDR3 length: 13 amino acids. Germline CDR1 and CDR2: SNHLY and FYNNEI. V was shortened by 5 bases and J by 3 bases, with 11 bases between the two germline ends. Time point of the sample: newly diagnosed GD, antithyroid drugs for less than 3 months. There was RNA extracted from PBMCs, and the TCR library was made from it. Study conclusions and caveats: Not thyroid tissue but only peripheral blood was studied. Persistent Graves' patients showed a TCR diversity that was lower than that of newly diagnosed ones.

The same data also went into a second study, on T cells in Graves' hyperthyroidism and ophthalmopathy. As reported in that work: Patients aged 18 to 65 with hyperthyroidism were newly diagnosed, with duration under 2 months. By a 13 V-J model, ophthalmopathy was set apart from stable hyperthyroidism.

The sequences come from peripheral blood mononuclear cells (PBMCs), collected at new diagnosis, from a patient treated with antithyroid drugs. The J gene is TRBJ2-7, the V gene TRBV2, with D possibly matching TRBD2 (5 bases). This TCR came from a man aged 25 to 45 with Graves disease. CDR3 protein: CASSTDGVYEQYF. The CDR3 DNA sequence: TGTGCCAGCAGTACGGACGGGGTCTACGAGCAGTACTTC. The whole variable domain, filled in from reference TRBV2 and TRBJ2-7, reads EPEVTQTPSHQVTQMGQEVILRCVPISNHLYFYWYRQILGQKVEFLVSFYNNEISEKSEIFDDQFSVERPDGSNFTLKIRSTKLEDSAMYFCASSTDGVYEQYFGPGTRLTVT.